Presented here are 22 T cell receptor beta chains from one specimen sequenced in a study of CD8+ T cells in alopecia areata listed by TCRdb under 2018. Library preparation used the immunoSEQ multiplex PCR assay. For TCR sequencing, RNA was extracted from every sample and reverse transcribed into cDNA to serve as template. This is the immuneACCESS table as TCRdb keeps it, with only in-frame sequences that have V and J called. A part of the clones is gone; compared with another copy, unresolved V genes explain less than half, and the rest is unexplained. The sample table holds about 99,000 clones, of which approximately 60% were seen once. The ten most abundant clones make up 8.8% of the sample. Sequencing input: CD4+ T cells sorted from blood. The receptors originated from a human donor in good health.

This clone appeared a single time. The gene calls are TRBV28 and TRBJ1-5; a weak D match, TRBD1 (6 bases). V lost 6 bases, J lost 3 bases, and 9 bases lay in between. The germline V gene encodes CDR1 MDHEN and CDR2 SYDVKM. The CDR3 has 13 residues. CDR3 sequence: CASRDRHNQPQHF. Here the CDR3 DNA reads TGTGCCAGCAGAGACAGGCACAATCAGCCCCAGCATTTT.

The chain is built from TRBV7-2 and TRBJ2-7, with D perhaps matching TRBD1 (8 bases). Per germline, CDR1 SGHTA and CDR2 FQGNSA. This CDR3 contains 15 residues. Trimming took off 4 bases at V and 4 bases at J, with 17 bases between the two ends. CDR3 in amino acids: CASSSQGGPSYEQYF. CDR3 sequence (DNA): TGTGCCAGCAGCTCACAGGGGGGGCCATCGTACGAGCAGTACTTC. Full variable domain (missing parts from reference TRBV7-2 and TRBJ2-7): GAGVSQSPSNKVTEKGKDVELRCDPISGHTALYWYRQSLGQGLEFLIYFQGNSAPDKSGLPSDRFSAERTGGSVSTLTIQRTQQEDSAVYLCASSSQGGPSYEQYFGPGTRLTVT.

This clone was seen more than once but under ten times. J is TRBJ2-5 and V is TRBV29-1; a possible D gene is TRBD1 (6 bases). V was pared by 6 bases and J by 5 bases, with 16 bases between. CDR1 SQVTM and CDR2 ANQGSEA come from the germline V gene. CDR3 size: 13 residues. CDR3: CSVRPRQAETQYF. CDR3 nucleotide sequence: TGCAGCGTACGCCCCAGACAGGCGGAGACCCAGTACTTC.

The genes are TRBV30 and TRBJ2-5, with 8 nucleotides matching TRBD1. Looked up from germline, CDR1 is GTSNPN and CDR2 is SVGIG (reference sequence). The length of the CDR3 is 14 residues. Unmatched junction bases numbered 9, after V lost 5 bases and J lost 4 bases. The CDR3 nucleotides read TGTGCCTGGGGGGAAGGACAGGGCGGAGAGACCCAGTACTTC. Translation: CAWGEGQGGETQYF.

The rearrangement joins TRBV7-2 to TRBJ1-1; 8 nucleotides line up with TRBD1. Germline CDR1 is SGHTA and CDR2 is FQGNSA. Trimming at V came to 5 bases and at J to 6 bases, leaving 5 bases not matched to a gene. The CDR3 has 13 amino acids. In nucleotides, the CDR3 is TGTGCCAGCAGCCTCGACAGGGGAGCTGAAGCTTTCTTT. It specifies CASSLDRGAEAFF.

The sample holds a few counts of this clone. The J gene is TRBJ2-3, the V gene TRBV29-1, with TRBD2 identical over 8 bases. The J segment lost 0 bases and the V segment lost 2 bases, leaving 4 bases of the junction unmatched. Germline values: CDR1 SQVTM, CDR2 ANQGSEA. This CDR3 is 15 amino acids long. The CDR3 region has the DNA TGCAGCGTTGAACAACTAGCGGCTAGCACAGATACGCAGTATTTT. It codes for CSVEQLAASTDTQYF.

The chain is built from TRBV30 and TRBJ2-3; TRBD2 aligns across 10 bases. The CDR3 is 15 amino acids. Germline trimming cut 5 bases from V and 2 bases from J; bases unmatched to any gene: 7. Germline CDR1 is GTSNPN and CDR2 is SVGIG (reference sequence). The CDR3 DNA sequence: TGTGCCTGGGACGGGACTAGCGACTTCACAGATACGCAGTATTTT. Encoded protein: CAWDGTSDFTDTQYF.

The rearrangement joins TRBV29-1 to TRBJ2-5, with a weak D call TRBD2 (6 bases). The CDR3 is made up of 13 amino acids. V was cut by 8 bases and J by 1 base, with 14 bases left in between. Germline V gene lookup returns CDR1 SQVTM and CDR2 ANQGSEA. The CDR3 DNA reads as TGCAGCCCGACGGGACTGGCCCAAGAGACCCAGTACTTC. Protein sequence: CSPTGLAQETQYF.

This chain joins TRBV7-3 and TRBJ2-1; 8 nucleotides match TRBD2. This CDR3 region has 15 residues. Unmatched junction bases numbered 9, after V lost 5 bases and J lost 6 bases. Per the germline V gene, CDR1 is SGHTA and CDR2 is FQGTGA. CDR3 nucleotide sequence: TGTGCCAGCAGCCCTATACCGGGACTAGGCAATGAGCAGTTCTTC. This translates into CASSPIPGLGNEQFF.

V usage is TRBV15 and J usage is TRBJ2-5; perhaps TRBD2 as D (6 bases). CDR3 length equals 15 residues. V was shortened by 4 bases and J by 9 bases, with 21 bases between the two germline ends. The V gene's germline CDR1 is LNHNV and CDR2 YYDKDF (reference sequence). The CDR3 DNA reads TGTGCCACCAGCAACCGACTAGTGACCTCGGGGGCCCAGTACTTC. Protein sequence: CATSNRLVTSGAQYF.

This clone was seen a few times. The rearrangement joins TRBV18 to TRBJ2-1; D uncertain. The CDR3 sequence is 13 residues long. Germline values: CDR1 KGHSH, CDR2 LQKENI. V was clipped by 0 bases and J by 9 bases, with 9 bases between them. The CDR3 DNA sequence: TGTGCCAGCTCACCACCGGGTATACGTGAGCAGTTCTTC. Amino acids: CASSPPGIREQFF.

The chain carries TRBV5-6 and TRBJ2-7; a weak D match, TRBD1 (6 bases). The CDR3 covers 15 residues. V lost 4 bases to trimming and J lost 2 bases, with 16 bases between them. Germline CDR1 SGHDT, CDR2 YYEEEE. CDR3 sequence: CASSPGTRVTYEQYF. The CDR3 DNA follows: TGTGCCAGCAGCCCTGGGACAAGGGTAACCTACGAGCAGTACTTC.

The chain employs TRBV25-1 and TRBJ1-5; TRBD1 agrees at 10 bases. Trimming at V came to 1 base and at J to 1 base, leaving 7 bases not matched to a gene. The CDR3 is 18 amino acids. CDR1 and CDR2 from the germline V gene are MGHDK and SYGVNS. The CDR3 here is CASSESGTGDGSNQPQHF. The DNA of the CDR3 is TGTGCCAGCAGTGAATCAGGGACAGGGGACGGCAGCAATCAGCCCCAGCATTTT.

This clone was observed once. The genes are TRBV4-2 and TRBJ1-6; TRBD1 aligns across 9 bases. V was clipped by 0 bases and J by 7 bases; unmatched bases: 7. Germline assignment: CDR1 LGHNA and CDR2 YNFKEQ. This CDR3 spans 17 amino acids. The CDR3 protein is CASSQEVGTGKNSPLHF. CDR3 DNA: TGTGCCAGCAGCCAAGAAGTCGGGACAGGGAAGAATTCACCCCTCCACTTT.

In DNA form, the CDR3 reads TGCGCCAGCAAGGGTCAGGGGTTGGATACGCAGTATTTT. It encodes CASKGQGLDTQYF. The chain uses TRBV5-1 and TRBJ2-3; D perhaps matches TRBD1 (6 bases). The CDR3 totals 13 residues. V shed 6 bases and J shed 6 bases, with 14 bases lying between them. Germline CDR1 reads SGHRS; CDR2 reads YFSETQ.

This clone was counted only a few times. The V gene is TRBV4-1, the J gene TRBJ2-7; D gene ambiguous. Germline CDR1 is MGHRA and CDR2 is YSYEKL. The V end lost 4 bases, the J end lost 0 bases, and 22 bases lay between the germline ends. CDR3 size: 18 residues. CDR3 in DNA: TGCGCCAGCAGCCGTTCGTTTTCTCTTGGTGAGAGCTCCTACGAGCAGTACTTC. Its protein product is CASSRSFSLGESSYEQYF.

The chain is built from TRBV30 and TRBJ1-2, with D unclear. The CDR3 spans 14 residues. V lost 1 base and J 7 bases, leaving 16 bases between the germline ends. Germline values: CDR1 GTSNPN, CDR2 SVGIG (reference sequence). The CDR3 nucleotides are TGTGCCTGGAGTGGGGCCTCAACAGTTGCTGGCTACACCTTC. Translated, it gives CAWSGASTVAGYTF.

V is TRBV7-2 and J is TRBJ1-6, with 11 bases fitting TRBD1. There are 15 residues in the CDR3. Trimming took 5 bases from V and 7 from J; bases not matched to a gene: 4. Germline lookup yields CDR1 SGHTA and CDR2 FQGNSA. CDR3 amino acids: CASSPRDRGNSPLHF. CDR3 nucleotides: TGTGCCAGCAGCCCAAGGGACAGGGGGAATTCACCCCTCCACTTT.

The V call is TRBV6-1, the J call TRBJ2-5; D is tentatively TRBD1 or TRBD2 (6 bases each). The CDR3 totals 12 residues. CDR1 MNHNS and CDR2 SASEGT come from the germline V gene. In DNA form, the CDR3 reads TGTGCACCCGGGGGCCTGGGGGAGACCCAGTACTTC. Its protein is CAPGGLGETQYF.

CDR3 protein: CSVTGTYYEQYF. In DNA, the CDR3 is TGCAGCGTTACGGGGACCTACTACGAGCAGTACTTC. The chain joins TRBV29-1 to TRBJ2-7; D tentatively fits TRBD1 or TRBD2 (5 bases each). The V and J ends lost 5 bases and 3 bases respectively, with 11 bases between them. CDR1 SQVTM and CDR2 ANQGSEA come from the germline V gene. The CDR3 length is 12 residues.

The genes are TRBV28 and TRBJ1-5; D not resolved. There are 14 residues in the CDR3. V was pared by 7 bases and J by 4 bases, with 14 bases between. From germline, CDR1 is MDHEN and CDR2 SYDVKM. CDR3 protein: CASKGGQVNQPQHF. CDR3 in DNA: TGTGCCAGCAAGGGTGGGCAGGTGAATCAGCCCCAGCATTTT.

J is TRBJ1-4 and V is TRBV6-5; 7 bases map to TRBD1. The CDR3 length is 14 residues. Trimming cost V 5 bases and J 8 bases; bases outside gene matches: 8. The V gene's germline CDR1 is MNHEY and CDR2 SVGAGI. The CDR3 is CASSPRQGGEKLFF. The DNA of the CDR3 is TGTGCCAGCAGTCCCCGACAGGGTGGGGAAAAACTGTTTTTT.